Here is one TCR beta chain with its context. Which antigen it targets is not known. Within one base of it there is no much larger clone, and no base qualities were kept. The source of the sample is a study of shared clonotypes between healthy human individuals (dated by TCRdb to about 2020). In terms of the full investigation: The cohort comprised a couple of women and a few men aged 18 to 49 years. To increase sequencing depth and limit assay-specific biases, different laboratories used diverse techniques to prepare libraries and sequence TCR repertoires. Leukapheresis yielded between about 0.94 and 8.9 billion PBMCs per donor. To estimate repertoire size and how much clonotype sharing occurs between individuals, the study deeply sequenced the blood TCR repertoires of 5 or 6 healthy adults. For each donor, CD4 naive and CD4 memory were each run on three plates, CD8 naive on two plates, and CD8 memory on one plate.

The donors were healthy, HIV-negative adults with no recently reported acute infections or vaccinations. Only Caucasian adults living in Nashville, Tennessee, USA were represented among the donors. CD4+ T cells were enriched through magnetic negative selection, after which naive cells were positively selected on CD45RA and the remaining negative fraction served as the memory subset. Blood was collected by leukapheresis, and PBMCs were isolated by Ficoll-Histopaque density gradient centrifugation and then cryopreserved in liquid nitrogen vapor phase. Purity and quantity of every magnetically sorted T cell population were checked by analytical flow cytometry. Genomic DNA was isolated from each sorted fraction and quantified by UV absorbance on a Nanodrop 2000c. Overall study outcomes, separate from this receptor: Naive subsets generally had larger estimated clonotype richness than memory subsets. When a handful of donors were compared, the shared fraction of clonotypes was around 5% for naive CD4, approximately 3.5% for naive CD8, roughly 2.5% for memory CD4, and 0.3% to 0.5% for memory CD8. Incomplete sequencing was indicated by rarefaction of sorted-subset datasets, despite the large sequencing depth. Higher generation probabilities were observed for clonotypes shared by all four sorted-subset donors than for non-shared clonotypes. Sampling was restricted to blood, and TCR repertoires in tissue are likely to differ from TCR repertoires in blood. The small number of donors limited the genetic and exposure-history diversity represented. Pairwise subsampling led to the expectation that sequencing depth would affect the degree of clonotype sharing among donors.

Using the deep immunoSEQ assay, TCR CDR3 regions were amplified from genomic DNA by multiplex PCR. Genomic DNA extracted from each cell subset was distributed evenly over all wells of several immunoSEQ 96-well plates, and each plate served as one replicate. Each replicate PCR for sorted subsets received around 200 ng genomic DNA, equal to around 32,000 T cell genomes. Purified libraries were measured with a Qubit 3.0 fluorometer, size-checked on a Bioanalyzer 2100, and measured again with the KAPA Library Quantification kit. Each immunoSEQ 96-well plate was sequenced on its own single-read 150-cycle Illumina NextSeq 550 flow cell. For the original study's pipeline: Because the immunoSEQ output held only junctional sequences and lacked quality scores, the filtering could not match the filtering applied to full-length reads. To assign V/J genes and CDR3, sequences were annotated using PyIR, a Python wrapper for IgBLAST v1.9, with IMGT germline references. Reads were filtered out if the reads had weak V/J assignments (E-value above 1e-6), no CDR3, stop codons, out-of-frame junctions, or ambiguous translated residues. A V3J clonotype was defined by an identical inferred V gene, J gene, and CDR3 amino acid sequence. Percentage overlap between repertoires was calculated by dividing the number of shared unique clonotypes by the size of the smaller repertoire. Three approaches were used to assess repertoire richness: RTK rarefaction, the Chao1 estimator, and Recon v2.1 estimates of unobserved clonotypes. Generation probabilities were computed with OLGA for all TCRbeta clonotypes obtained by the gDNA method from four donors. Here the immuneACCESS table is served through TCRdb, limited to in-frame sequences with V and J called. Missing clones are a known gap in these copies; in checked studies unresolved V genes cover under half, and the rest lacks a known reason. For V, J and clone size, that table is used; D and trimming come from the DNA. The sample has 1,400,000 or so clones on record, approximately 98.5% of them singletons. The biggest ten clones account for about 0.34% of the sample.

Cut back by 7 bases and 4 bases, the V and J ends lie 13 bases apart. From the cysteine up to the phenylalanine, the CDR3 has a length of 13 residues. Only the CDR3 DNA is retained, 39 bases long and in frame from the first base. From a lookup of the germline V gene, CDR1 and CDR2 are MNHNS and SASEGT. The chain was built from TRBV6-1 and TRBJ1-2; a tentative D call is TRBD1 (5 bases match). The sample was naive CD4+ T cells sorted from blood. The meaning of the sample's cell subset or site label: CD45RA+ positively selected. This receptor was taken from a man aged 30 to 45 in good health. The nucleotides are TGTGCCAGCATTTCAGGGCGGGGCTATGGCTACACCTTC. This sequence encodes CASISGRGYGYTF.